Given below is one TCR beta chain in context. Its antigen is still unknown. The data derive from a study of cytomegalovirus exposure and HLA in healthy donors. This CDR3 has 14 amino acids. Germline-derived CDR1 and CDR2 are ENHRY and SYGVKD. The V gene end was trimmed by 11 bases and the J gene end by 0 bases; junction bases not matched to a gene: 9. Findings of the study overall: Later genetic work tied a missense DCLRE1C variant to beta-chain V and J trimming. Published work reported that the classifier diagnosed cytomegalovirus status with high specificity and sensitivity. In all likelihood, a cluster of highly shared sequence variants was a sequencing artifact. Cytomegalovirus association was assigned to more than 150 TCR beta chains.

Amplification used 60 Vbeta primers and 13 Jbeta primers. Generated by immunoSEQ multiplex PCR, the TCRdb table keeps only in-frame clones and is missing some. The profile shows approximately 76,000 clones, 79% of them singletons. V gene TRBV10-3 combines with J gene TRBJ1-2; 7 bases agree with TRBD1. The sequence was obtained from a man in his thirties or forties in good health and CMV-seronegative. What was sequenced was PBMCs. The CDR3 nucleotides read TGTGCCTCCTGGACAGGCCAATCTAACTATGGCTACACCTTC. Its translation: CASWTGQSNYGYTF.